A selection of T cell receptor beta chains follows, all from one sample in a study of CD8 T cells in ankylosing spondylitis. Via MiXCR, TCRdb re-called the 5' RACE reads, giving one row per CDR3 protein. The repertoire holds 500,000 to 650,000 distinct CDR3 sequences, with approximately 5% as singletons. The material sequenced was blood, either unsorted or a sorted T cell fraction (not recorded which). These receptors originate from a male donor with ankylosing spondylitis. Both conserved end residues are part of each CDR3. D genes are given only for firm matches. Clone size is shown for a subset of rows, as once, few, many or a class of expanded clone.

size	V	D	J	DNA	CDR3
.	TRBV2	TRBD1	TRBJ2-7	TGTGCCAGCAGTGAACAGGGGACAGCCTACGAGCAGTACTTC	CASSEQGTAYEQYF
many	TRBV27	TRBD2	TRBJ2-2	TGTGCCAGCAGCCCCCGCGGGGGTAACACCGGGGAGCTGTTTTTT	CASSPRGGNTGELFF
.	TRBV11-1	.	TRBJ2-7	TGTGCCAGCAGGCCTCTTGACAGGAGTTACGAGCAGTACTTC	CASRPLDRSYEQYF
many	TRBV5-1	.	TRBJ2-7	TGCGCCAGCAGTGACTACTCCTACGAGCAGTACTTC	CASSDYSYEQYF
many	TRBV5-1	.	TRBJ2-7	TGCGCCAGCAGCTTTCAGGCGGGATCCTCCTACGAGCAGTACTTC	CASSFQAGSSYEQYF
many	TRBV5-5	.	TRBJ2-5	TGTGCCAGCAGCTCTCAGTGGGAGGAGACCCAGTACTTC	CASSSQWEETQYF
many	TRBV20-1	TRBD2	TRBJ2-7	TGCAGTGCTAGAGAGGCCGAGCGGGAGGGCCTGCACGAGCAGTACTTC	CSAREAEREGLHEQYF
many	TRBV20-1	TRBD1	TRBJ2-7	TGCAGTGCCTCGATCGGGACAGGGGACTACGAGCAGTACTTC	CSASIGTGDYEQYF
many	TRBV12-3/TRBV12-4	.	TRBJ1-4	TGTGCCAGCAGTACTTGGGGTACTAAAAATGAAAAACTGTTTTTT	CASSTWGTKNEKLFF
many	TRBV7-3	.	TRBJ2-1	TGTGCCAGCAGCTTACTCGGACTTGGCAATGAGCAGTTCTTC	CASSLLGLGNEQFF
few	TRBV7-4	.	TRBJ2-7	TGTGCCAGCAGCTTAGACTCCGCTTGCGGCCCCTCTTCCTTCTACGAGCAGTACTTC	CASSLDSACGPSSFYEQYF
.	TRBV6-1	TRBD2	TRBJ2-7	TGTGCCAGCAGATCAACTAGCGGAGTAGTTCCTTACGAGCAGTACTTC	CASRSTSGVVPYEQYF